The 27 T cell receptor beta chains below were found in one sample sequenced in a study of T cell responses to AZD1222 COVID-19 vaccine. This table comes from immunoSEQ multiplex PCR, and its TCRdb copy is limited to in-frame clones, with some not included. The data show fewer than 120,000 clones, with just under 95% seen just once and almost 2.5% held by the top ten. The sample in question was peripheral blood, obtained 28 days after the second AZD1222 dose. These receptor sequences come from an adult who received the AZD1222 COVID-19 vaccine.

This chain uses TRBV12-3 or TRBV12-4 with TRBJ1-2; D is possibly TRBD1 (5 bases). The CDR3 spans 13 residues. The V gene lost 3 bases and the J gene lost 4 bases, with 9 bases spanning the gap. CDR3 in amino acids: CASSLDDSYGYTF. For the CDR3, the DNA is TGTGCCAGCAGTTTGGACGACAGCTATGGCTACACCTTC.

The chain recombines TRBV7-2 with TRBJ2-3; D gene ambiguous. This CDR3 region has 12 residues. Germline CDR1 is SGHTA and CDR2 is FQGNSA. V was pared by 5 bases and J by 2 bases, with 5 bases between. CDR3 in DNA: TGTGCCAGCAGCGTAGACACAGATACGCAGTATTTT. Amino acid sequence: CASSVDTDTQYF.

V gene TRBV20-1 combines with J gene TRBJ1-1; D is ambiguous. The CDR3 has 15 amino acids. CDR1 is DFQATT and CDR2 is SNEGSKA in the germline V gene (reference sequence). V was trimmed by 3 bases and J by 2 bases, leaving 16 bases between them. The CDR3 DNA reads TGCAGTGCTAGTAATAACGGCCCCATAAACACTGAAGCTTTCTTT. Its translation is CSASNNGPINTEAFF.

V is TRBV6-5 and J is TRBJ2-7, with TRBD1 matching over 8 bases. Per germline, CDR1 MNHEY and CDR2 SVGAGI. This CDR3 region has 14 residues. V gave up 3 bases and J gave up 3 bases; unmatched junction bases: 4. The CDR3 DNA sequence: TGTGCCAGCAGTTATCAGGGGGCGGGCTACGAGCAGTACTTC. It codes for CASSYQGAGYEQYF.

The V and J genes are TRBV4-2 and TRBJ2-3; 10 bases map to TRBD2. The CDR3 loop spans 15 amino acids. The V segment lost 6 bases and the J segment 2 bases; nucleotides outside the gene matches: 5. CDR1 and CDR2 from the germline V gene are LGHNA and YNFKEQ. The CDR3 DNA is TGTGCCAGCAGGGAGAGCGGGGGGGTCACAGATACGCAGTATTTT. Encoded protein: CASRESGGVTDTQYF.

The chain links TRBV5-4 to TRBJ2-3, with TRBD2 matching over 12 bases. V dropped 0 bases and J dropped 3; count of bases not matched to a gene: 2. This CDR3 spans 16 amino acids. CDR1 and CDR2 (germline): SGHNT, YYREEE (reference sequence). In nucleotides, the CDR3 is TGTGCCAGCAGCTTGGGACTAGCGGGAGTTACAGATACGCAGTATTTT. Translating gives CASSLGLAGVTDTQYF.

V and J are TRBV12-3 or TRBV12-4 and TRBJ1-1; the D is unclear. V was trimmed by 1 base and J by 1 base, leaving 4 bases between them. CDR3 length: 13 residues. CDR3 loop: CASSLEGNTEAFF. Here the CDR3 DNA reads TGTGCCAGCAGTTTAGAGGGGAACACTGAAGCTTTCTTT.

This clone was detected only once. The chain uses TRBV9 and TRBJ1-6; TRBD1 agrees at 10 bases. This CDR3 contains 15 residues. Germline V lookup: CDR1 SGDLS, CDR2 YYNGEE. Unmatched junction bases numbered 2, after V lost 2 bases and J lost 6 bases. CDR3 DNA sequence: TGTGCCAGCAGCGTGGGACAGGGGACTAATTCACCCCTCCACTTT. Translation gives CASSVGQGTNSPLHF.

J is TRBJ2-3 and V is TRBV5-1; TRBD2 agrees at 9 bases. The J segment lost 2 bases and the V segment lost 0 bases, leaving 4 bases of the junction unmatched. The CDR3 length is 16 residues. Germline-derived CDR1 and CDR2 are SGHRS and YFSETQ. CDR3 region: CASSLEAGGFTDTQYF. The DNA for the CDR3 is TGCGCCAGCAGCTTGGAAGCGGGGGGATTCACAGATACGCAGTATTTT.

The chain employs TRBV27 and TRBJ2-7, with a tentative D call TRBD2 (5 bases). V was shortened by 6 bases and J by 2 bases, with 14 bases between the two germline ends. The CDR3 sequence is 14 residues long. Germline CDR1 and CDR2: MNHEY and SMNVEV (reference sequence). CDR3 region: CASSPGRAPYEQYF. CDR3 nucleotides: TGTGCCAGCAGCCCCGGGCGGGCCCCCTACGAGCAGTACTTC.

The V call is TRBV29-1, the J call TRBJ1-2, with D uncertain. The CDR3 spans 12 residues. The germline V and J ends were trimmed by 5 bases and 3 bases, with 10 bases remaining between them. CDR1 is SQVTM and CDR2 is ANQGSEA in the germline V gene. CDR3 loop: CSVSHTDYGYTF. CDR3 in DNA: TGCAGCGTTTCCCACACGGACTATGGCTACACCTTC.

CDR3 sequence: CATSRDVQAANTEAFF. DNA for the CDR3: TGTGCCACCAGCAGAGACGTACAGGCAGCCAACACTGAAGCTTTCTTT. The chain employs TRBV15 and TRBJ1-1, with a possible D match to TRBD1 (5 bases). V was shortened by 0 bases and J by 2 bases, with 13 bases between the two germline ends. Per germline, CDR1 LNHNV and CDR2 YYDKDF (reference sequence). The CDR3 spans 16 residues.

The chain employs TRBV28 and TRBJ1-2, with TRBD1 matching over 7 bases. Germline CDR1 and CDR2: MDHEN and SYDVKM. There are 13 residues in the CDR3. Trimming took 5 bases from V and 4 from J; bases not matched to a gene: 4. CDR3 amino acids: CASSIGTAYGYTF. The CDR3 DNA follows: TGTGCCAGCAGTATCGGGACAGCCTATGGCTACACCTTC.

The chain is built from TRBV5-1 and TRBJ2-5; 12 bases are shared with TRBD2. This CDR3 has 16 amino acids. Per the germline V gene, CDR1 is SGHRS and CDR2 is YFSETQ. Germline trimming cut 0 bases from V and 2 bases from J; bases unmatched to any gene: 2. CDR3 DNA: TGCGCCAGCAGCTTGGCCCTAGCGGGGGGGCAAGAGACCCAGTACTTC. Residues: CASSLALAGGQETQYF.

The chain employs TRBV15 and TRBJ2-7; 10 positions match TRBD1. Germline lookup yields CDR1 LNHNV and CDR2 YYDKDF (reference sequence). J lost 0 bases, V lost 3 bases, and 2 bases had no gene match. The CDR3 is 15 residues long. The CDR3 sequence: CATSRGQGYSYEQYF. DNA for the CDR3: TGTGCCACCAGCAGGGGACAGGGGTACTCCTACGAGCAGTACTTC. Filled out from reference TRBV15 and TRBJ2-7, the complete variable domain reads DAMVIQNPRYQVTQFGKPVTLSCSQTLNHNVMYWYQQKSSQAPKLLFHYYDKDFNNEADTPDNFQSRRPNTSFCFLDIRSPGLGDTAMYLCATSRGQGYSYEQYFGPGTRLTVT.

The chain links TRBV5-1 to TRBJ1-2; TRBD1 matches at 7 bases. J was trimmed by 6 bases and V by 4 bases; bases with no gene match: 9. The CDR3 spans 14 residues. Germline V gene sequence: CDR1 SGHRS, CDR2 YFSETQ. For the CDR3, the DNA is TGCGCCAGCAGCCCACAGGGGATGTTGAATGGCTACACCTTC. As protein: CASSPQGMLNGYTF.

The table lists this clone with a count of one. The chain is built from TRBV18 and TRBJ1-5, with unresolved D. Deletions cut 6 bases from V and 3 bases from J, with 12 bases between. Germline lookup yields CDR1 KGHSH and CDR2 LQKENI. The CDR3 is 14 amino acids. In DNA, the CDR3 is TGTGCCAGCTCTCCTGACGGAATCAATCAGCCCCAGCATTTT. Translated: CASSPDGINQPQHF.

This chain uses TRBV5-1 with TRBJ2-3; a weak D match, TRBD2 (5 bases). The CDR3 sequence is 15 residues long. V gave up 0 bases and J gave up 1 base, with 9 bases separating them. Germline CDR1 and CDR2: SGHRS and YFSETQ. CDR3 residues: CASSLDGSRTDTQYF. The CDR3 DNA reads as TGCGCCAGCAGCTTGGATGGGAGCCGCACAGATACGCAGTATTTT.

J is TRBJ2-7 and V is TRBV28; D gene unclear. Trimming took 3 bases from V and 2 from J, leaving 8 bases between them. The germline gives CDR1 MDHEN, CDR2 SYDVKM. CDR3 length: 13 residues. CDR3 in DNA: TGTGCCAGCAGTTTGTCGGTAACCTACGAGCAGTACTTC. As protein: CASSLSVTYEQYF. The full variable domain, rest sourced from reference TRBV28 and TRBJ2-7, is DVKVTQSSRYLVKRTGEKVFLECVQDMDHENMFWYRQDPGLGLRLIYFSYDVKMKEKGDIPEGYSVSREKKERFSLILESASTNQTSMYLCASSLSVTYEQYFGPGTRLTVT.

The chain links TRBV7-2 to TRBJ2-3; maybe TRBD2 (5 bases). V was pared by 5 bases and J by 5 bases, with 11 bases between. The CDR3 extends over 13 amino acids. CDR1 and CDR2 from the germline V gene are SGHTA and FQGNSA. In nucleotides, the CDR3 is TGTGCCAGCAGCCCTAGAGGGAGAGATACGCAGTATTTT. This translates into CASSPRGRDTQYF. Full variable domain (missing parts from reference TRBV7-2 and TRBJ2-3): GAGVSQSPSNKVTEKGKDVELRCDPISGHTALYWYRQSLGQGLEFLIYFQGNSAPDKSGLPSDRFSAERTGGSVSTLTIQRTQQEDSAVYLCASSPRGRDTQYFGPGTRLTVL.

The chain has TRBV29-1 and TRBJ2-3, with 7 bases that match TRBD2. V was clipped by 5 bases and J by 1 base; unmatched bases: 3. Germline loops: CDR1 SQVTM, CDR2 ANQGSEA. This CDR3 is built from 13 residues. The CDR3 loop reads CSVTTSGTDTQYF. DNA of the CDR3: TGCAGCGTTACCACTAGCGGCACAGATACGCAGTATTTT.

The chain combines TRBV5-1 with TRBJ2-7, with D hard to call. This CDR3 has 14 amino acids. V was trimmed by 6 bases and J by 0 bases, leaving 13 bases between them. CDR1 is SGHRS and CDR2 is YFSETQ in the germline V gene. The CDR3 sequence: CASIKGINSYEQYF. The CDR3 nucleotides are TGCGCCAGCATAAAAGGCATTAACTCCTACGAGCAGTACTTC.

The CDR3 coding sequence is TGCGCCAGCAGCCGTGGACAGATCGGGGAGCTGTTTTTT. This gives the protein CASSRGQIGELFF. The genes are TRBV4-1 and TRBJ2-2, with D tentatively TRBD1 (6 bases). Germline V gene sequence: CDR1 MGHRA, CDR2 YSYEKL. The CDR3 covers 13 residues. V was pared by 4 bases and J by 7 bases, with 10 bases between.

The J gene is TRBJ2-1, the V gene TRBV3-1 (or the pseudogene TRBV3-2), with a possible D match to TRBD2 (6 bases). Germline CDR1 and CDR2: LGHDT and YNNKEL (reference sequence). CDR3 length equals 14 residues. V lost 4 bases and J 6 bases, leaving 13 bases between the germline ends. In DNA, the CDR3 is TGTGCCAGCAGCCCGAGATCAGCGGGCAATGAGCAGTTCTTC. It yields the protein CASSPRSAGNEQFF.

V usage is TRBV13 and J usage is TRBJ1-3, with a possible D match to TRBD1 (6 bases). The CDR3 sequence is 14 residues long. Trimming stripped 5 bases from V and 11 bases from J, with 19 bases between. Looked up from germline, CDR1 is PRHDT and CDR2 is FYEKMQ (reference sequence). The chain's CDR3 is CASSRQDLMNAIYF. CDR3 nucleotide sequence: TGTGCCAGCAGCCGACAGGACCTTATGAACGCCATATATTTT.

The V gene is TRBV7-9, the J gene TRBJ1-2, with TRBD1 identical over 7 bases. The CDR3 length is 14 residues. Looked up from germline, CDR1 is SEHNR and CDR2 is FQNEAQ (reference sequence). Trimming at V came to 6 bases and at J to 4 bases, leaving 8 bases not matched to a gene. The CDR3, as DNA: TGTGCCAGCAGAAAAGGGGGCGAAAGCTATGGCTACACCTTC. Its translation is CASRKGGESYGYTF.

The chain joins TRBV19 to TRBJ1-5; TRBD1 is a possible D gene (5 bases). Germline V gene lookup returns CDR1 LNHDA and CDR2 SQIVND (reference sequence). Trimming pared 7 bases from V and 3 bases from J, leaving 16 bases between. The CDR3 totals 15 residues. The CDR3 nucleotides read TGTGCCAGTAACGCAGCGGGCAGGGTCAATCAGCCCCAGCATTTT. Translating it yields CASNAAGRVNQPQHF.